The source of this T cell receptor beta chain is a study of shared clonotypes between healthy human individuals. Study-level findings and limits: An anticipated effect of sequencing depth on clonotype sharing among donors was recognized.

The CDR3 contains 15 residues. Deletions cut 0 bases from V and 0 bases from J, with 9 bases between. The germline CDR1 and CDR2 sequences are SGHAT and FQNNGV. Investigators divided CD4+ cells into CD45RA+ naive and CD45RA-negative memory subsets. TCRdb keeps only in-frame clones here, not all; method: immunoSEQ multiplex PCR. The table shows about 2.4 million clones, with 90% to 95% occurring only once. Remarks on this clone: Antigen unknown.

The V and J genes are TRBV11-2 and TRBJ2-7, with TRBD2 as a possible D gene (5 bases). The origin of this receptor is a man aged 18-30 years in good health. Sequencing was carried out using naive CD4+ T cells sorted from blood. The subset was: CD45RA+ positively selected. The CDR3 spells CASSLDRGDSYEQYF. The CDR3 coding sequence is TGTGCCAGCAGCTTAGATCGGGGAGACTCCTACGAGCAGTACTTC.